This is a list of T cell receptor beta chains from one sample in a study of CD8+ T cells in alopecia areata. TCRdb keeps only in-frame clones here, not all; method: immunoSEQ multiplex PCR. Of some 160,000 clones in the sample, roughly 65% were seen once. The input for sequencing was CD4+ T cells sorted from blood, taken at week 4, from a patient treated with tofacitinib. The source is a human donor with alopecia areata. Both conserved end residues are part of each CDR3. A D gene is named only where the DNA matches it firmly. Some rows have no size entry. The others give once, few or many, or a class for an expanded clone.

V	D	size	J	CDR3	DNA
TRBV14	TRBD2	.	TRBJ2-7	CASSQLSGGPAAMRF	TGTGCCAGCAGCCAACTAAGCGGGGGCCCCGCCGCGATGCGCTTC
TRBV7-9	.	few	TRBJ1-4	CASSLQSTNEKLFF	TGTGCCAGCAGTCTACAGTCAACTAATGAAAAACTGTTTTTT
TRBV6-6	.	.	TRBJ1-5	CASSYSQRAGQPQHF	TGTGCCAGCAGTTACTCCCAAAGGGCCGGACAGCCCCAGCATTTT
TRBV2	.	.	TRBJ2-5	CASTGYDRETQYF	TGTGCCAGCACAGGCTATGACCGGGAGACCCAGTACTTC
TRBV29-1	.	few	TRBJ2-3	CSGLQASSTDTQYF	TGCAGCGGGTTACAGGCTTCTAGCACAGATACGCAGTATTTT
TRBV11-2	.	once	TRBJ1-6	CASSWGRSDNSPLHF	TGTGCCAGCAGCTGGGGTCGCTCCGATAATTCACCCCTCCACTTT
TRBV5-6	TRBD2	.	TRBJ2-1	CASSRERTSDEQFF	TGTGCCAGCAGCCGGGAAAGGACTAGTGATGAGCAGTTCTTC
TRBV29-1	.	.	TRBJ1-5	CSVVGTGNQPQHF	TGCAGCGTTGTAGGGACTGGCAATCAGCCCCAGCATTTT
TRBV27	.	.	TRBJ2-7	CASSSNYEQYF	TGTGCCAGCAGTTCTAACTACGAGCAGTACTTC
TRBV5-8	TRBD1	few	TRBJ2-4	CASSLTGGSRDIQYF	TGTGCCAGCAGCTTGACAGGGGGGTCTCGGGACATTCAGTACTTC
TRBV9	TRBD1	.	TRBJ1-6	CASSVDGQANSPLHF	TGTGCCAGCAGCGTAGACGGACAGGCAAATTCACCCCTCCACTTT
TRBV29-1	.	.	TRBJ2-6	CSALSPSRAGANVLTF	TGCAGCGCCCTTTCGCCTAGCAGGGCTGGGGCCAACGTCCTGACTTTC
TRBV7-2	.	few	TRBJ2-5	CASSQETQYF	TGTGCCAGCAGCCAAGAGACCCAGTACTTC
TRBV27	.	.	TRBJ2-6	CASSSLEPGANVLTF	TGTGCCAGCAGTTCACTGGAGCCTGGGGCCAACGTCCTGACTTTC
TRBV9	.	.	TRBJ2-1	CASSVDPRSYNEQFF	TGTGCCAGCAGCGTAGACCCCCGCTCCTACAATGAGCAGTTCTTC
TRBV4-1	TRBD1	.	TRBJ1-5	CASSQAGRQGTIGPQHF	TGCGCCAGCAGCCAAGCCGGAAGACAGGGGACTATAGGGCCCCAGCATTTT
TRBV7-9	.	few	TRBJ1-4	CASSPNRVPKTTNEKLFF	TGTGCCAGCAGCCCCAACAGGGTCCCGAAAACAACTAATGAAAAACTGTTTTTT
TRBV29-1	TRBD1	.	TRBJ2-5	CSVNRGQETQYF	TGCAGCGTAAACAGGGGGCAGGAGACCCAGTACTTC
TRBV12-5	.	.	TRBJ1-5	CASGLSLGVVQPQHF	TGTGCTAGTGGTTTGTCCCTAGGGGTAGTTCAGCCCCAGCATTTT
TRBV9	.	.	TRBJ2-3	CASSVVKGSRTDTQYF	TGTGCCAGCAGCGTAGTTAAGGGCTCTAGGACAGATACGCAGTATTTT
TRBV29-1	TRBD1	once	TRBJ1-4	CSVEGDRGEKLFF	TGCAGCGTTGAAGGGGACAGGGGTGAAAAACTGTTTTTT
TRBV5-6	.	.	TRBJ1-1	CASSSYLQNTEAFF	TGTGCCAGCAGCTCATACTTACAGAACACTGAAGCTTTCTTT
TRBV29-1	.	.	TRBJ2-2	CSVAEVRAGELFF	TGCAGCGTTGCAGAAGTAAGGGCCGGGGAGCTGTTTTTT
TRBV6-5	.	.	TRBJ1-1	CASRTGKNTEAFF	TGTGCCTCACGGACTGGGAAGAACACTGAAGCTTTCTTT
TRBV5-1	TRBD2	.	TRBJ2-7	CASSPGLGTPEGYF	TGCGCCAGCAGCCCGGGACTAGGGACCCCTGAGGGGTACTTC
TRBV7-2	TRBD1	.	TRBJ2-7	CASSLAWTGGHEQYF	TGTGCCAGCAGCTTAGCCTGGACAGGGGGTCACGAGCAGTACTTC
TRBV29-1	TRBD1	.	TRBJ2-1	CSVVRDREENEQFF	TGCAGCGTCGTCCGGGACAGGGAAGAGAATGAGCAGTTCTTC
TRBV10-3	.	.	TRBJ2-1	CAIIRSGLYNEQFF	TGTGCCATCATCCGTAGCGGACTTTACAATGAGCAGTTCTTC
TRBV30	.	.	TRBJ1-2	CAWSVTNYGYTF	TGTGCCTGGAGTGTGACTAACTATGGCTACACCTTC
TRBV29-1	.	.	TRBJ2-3	CSVDLRVRDTQYF	TGCAGCGTTGACTTACGTGTTAGAGATACGCAGTATTTT
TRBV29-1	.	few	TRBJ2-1	CSVGNDEQFF	TGCAGCGTTGGAAACGATGAGCAGTTCTTC
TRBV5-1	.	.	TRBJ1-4	CASSLLGAQEKLFF	TGCGCCAGCAGCTTGTTGGGGGCGCAGGAAAAACTGTTTTTT
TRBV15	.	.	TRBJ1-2	CATSRAGINYGYTF	TGTGCCACCAGCAGAGCAGGGATCAACTATGGCTACACCTTC
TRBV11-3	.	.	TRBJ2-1	CASSLVGGHNEQFF	TGTGCCAGCAGCTTAGTTGGGGGCCACAATGAGCAGTTCTTC
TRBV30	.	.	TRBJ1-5	CAWSEDSNQPQHF	TGTGCCTGGAGTGAGGACAGCAATCAGCCCCAGCATTTT
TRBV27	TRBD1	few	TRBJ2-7	CASSGIRTGGTYEQYF	TGTGCCAGCAGTGGAATACGGACAGGGGGGACCTACGAGCAGTACTTC
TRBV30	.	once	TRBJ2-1	CACSQGTTGRDEQFF	TGTGCCTGTTCCCAAGGGACGACAGGAAGAGATGAGCAGTTCTTC
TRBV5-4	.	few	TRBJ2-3	CASSDYSRASTDTQYF	TGTGCCAGCAGTGACTACTCGCGTGCTAGCACAGATACGCAGTATTTT
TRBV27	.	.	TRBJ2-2	CASSQWSGSGTGELFF	TGTGCCAGCAGTCAGTGGAGCGGTTCGGGCACCGGGGAGCTGTTTTTT
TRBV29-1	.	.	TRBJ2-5	CSVDTPGETQYF	TGCAGCGTTGATACACCAGGGGAGACCCAGTACTTC
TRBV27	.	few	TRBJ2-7	CASSHSEAATYEQYF	TGTGCCAGTTCCCATTCGGAAGCGGCAACCTACGAGCAGTACTTC
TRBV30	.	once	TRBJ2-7	CAGAENYEQYF	TGCGCCGGGGCAGAGAACTACGAGCAGTACTTC
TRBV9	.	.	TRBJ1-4	CASSGGATNEKLFF	TGTGCCAGCAGCGGCGGAGCAACTAATGAAAAACTGTTTTTT
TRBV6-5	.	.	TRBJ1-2	CASSRTQGVYGYTF	TGTGCCAGCAGCCGGACACAGGGAGTTTATGGCTACACCTTC
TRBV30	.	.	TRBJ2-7	CAWRGGGYEQYF	TGTGCCTGGAGAGGGGGAGGCTACGAGCAGTACTTC
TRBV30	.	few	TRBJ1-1	CAGTGRPTEAFF	TGTGCCGGCACAGGCCGGCCCACTGAAGCTTTCTTT
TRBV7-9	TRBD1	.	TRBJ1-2	CASSSQGQVGYTF	TGTGCCAGCAGCTCACAGGGGCAGGTTGGCTACACCTTC
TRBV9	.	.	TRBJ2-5	CASSVPGGKTQYF	TGTGCCAGCAGCGTACCCGGAGGAAAGACCCAGTACTTC
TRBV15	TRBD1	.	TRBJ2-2	CATSTDRVADTGELFF	TGTGCCACCAGCACGGACAGGGTAGCGGACACCGGGGAGCTGTTTTTT